This T cell receptor (beta chain) was identified during a study of T cell responses to AZD1222 COVID-19 vaccine. The wider study: It was second doses at about 4 or about 12 weeks that were pooled.

The method was immunoSEQ multiplex PCR; TCRdb's version includes in-frame clones alone and lacks a portion of them. The repertoire has 130,000 to 150,000 clones, roughly 90% of them found once; the top ten carry about 1.5%. Study-level findings and limits: The breadth and depth of Spike-specific TCRs increased once two AZD1222 doses had been given. Unmutated variant regions are reportedly targeted by nearly half of spike-specific TCRs. Just six or seven AZD1222 recipients tested seropositive at baseline.

This CDR3 is built from 13 residues. The V and J ends lost 4 bases and 4 bases respectively, with 14 bases between them. From germline, CDR1 is SQVTM and CDR2 ANQGSEA. As to this clone: Its cognate antigen is unknown.

The chain combines TRBV29-1 with TRBJ2-7; no firm D call. This receptor was identified in an adult in good health. The material sequenced was peripheral blood, taken on day 0 of AZD1222 vaccination. The CDR3 DNA is TGCAGCGTTGTTTATGGCATTCCATACGAGCAGTACTTC. This codes for CSVVYGIPYEQYF.